What follows are 32 T cell receptor beta chains derived from one specimen sequenced in a study of OX40 agonist ivuxolimab in advanced cancers. Method: immunoSEQ multiplex PCR; TCRdb's copy keeps in-frame clones and lacks some. The sample has tens of thousands of clones; 80% to 90% are singletons. Sequencing was performed on CD4+ or CD8+ T cells sorted from blood, taken in a trial of the OX40 agonist ivuxolimab. These receptors were taken from an adult with an advanced solid tumor such as melanoma, head and neck, liver or kidney cancer.

The J gene is TRBJ2-3, the V gene TRBV14; a weak D match, TRBD1 (6 bases). CDR1 is SGHDN and CDR2 is FVKESK in the germline V gene. Trimming took off 1 base at V and 0 bases at J, with 8 bases between the two ends. The CDR3 is 15 amino acids. Here the CDR3 DNA reads TGTGCCAGCAGCCAAGGAGGGGGTAGCACAGATACGCAGTATTTT. It codes for CASSQGGGSTDTQYF.

The chain links TRBV7-8 to TRBJ1-1; tentative D call: TRBD1 (5 bases). CDR3 length: 15 amino acids. CDR1 is SGHVS and CDR2 is FQNEAQ in the germline V gene. V dropped 1 base and J dropped 8 bases, with 17 bases sitting between them. The CDR3 sequence is CASSLVRGAGPEAFF. Written as DNA, the CDR3 is TGTGCCAGCAGCTTAGTAAGGGGCGCAGGGCCCGAAGCTTTCTTT.

V gene TRBV5-4 combines with J gene TRBJ1-3, with D unclear. CDR3 size: 16 residues. The V gene's germline CDR1 is SGHNT and CDR2 YYREEE (reference sequence). V shed 0 bases and J shed 0 bases, with 10 bases lying between them. The CDR3: CASSLVPLSSGNTIYF. Here the CDR3 DNA reads TGTGCCAGCAGCTTGGTACCGTTGAGCTCTGGAAACACCATATATTTT.

The chain uses TRBV7-9 and TRBJ1-4; D perhaps matches TRBD1 (5 bases). In germline, CDR1 is SEHNR, CDR2 FQNEAQ (reference sequence). The CDR3 totals 12 residues. With 5 bases removed from V and 8 bases from J, the gap between germline ends came to 9 bases. The CDR3 nucleotides are TGTGCCAGCAGCAACCCAGGGGAAAAACTGTTTTTT. Translated: CASSNPGEKLFF.

About this clone: At one end, the junction sequence differs from germline, possibly due to a read error. Other DNA sequences of this sample code for an identical CDR3. The chain carries TRBV5-6 and TRBJ2-7, with D maybe TRBD1 (6 bases). Germline V gives CDR1 SGHDT, CDR2 YYEEEE. The CDR3 spans 14 residues. The CDR3 coding sequence is TGTGCCAGCAGTAAAACAGGGATCACCTACGAGCAATACTTC. Translated: CASSKTGITYEQYF.

The V and J genes are TRBV6-6 and TRBJ2-7, with D perhaps TRBD1 (6 bases). Germline V lookup: CDR1 MNHNY, CDR2 SVGAGI (reference sequence). V was pared by 0 bases and J by 9 bases, with 15 bases between. CDR3 size: 14 residues. CDR3 coding DNA: TGTGCCAGCAGTTACTCAGGACCGGAGACAGGGCAGTACTTC. Residues: CASSYSGPETGQYF.

This rearrangement joins TRBV20-1 to TRBJ1-1; D not resolved. The germline V gene encodes CDR1 DFQATT and CDR2 SNEGSKA (reference sequence). CDR3 length: 11 residues. V lost 1 base and J lost 8, with 8 bases in between. The CDR3 nucleotides are TGCAGTGCTAGAGTCAGGCCAGAAGCTTTCTTT. Encoded protein: CSARVRPEAFF.

The V gene is TRBV2, the J gene TRBJ1-2, with 8 bases identical to TRBD1. J gave up 0 bases and V 5 bases, and 8 bases lay outside the gene matches. Germline V gene lookup returns CDR1 SNHLY and CDR2 FYNNEI. The length of the CDR3 is 16 residues. The CDR3 is CASSQRQGTSNYGYTF. The CDR3 DNA is TGTGCCAGCAGTCAAAGACAGGGGACCTCTAACTATGGCTACACCTTC. Drawing the rest from reference TRBV2 and TRBJ1-2, the complete variable domain is EPEVTQTPSHQVTQMGQEVILRCVPISNHLYFYWYRQILGQKVEFLVSFYNNEISEKSEIFDDQFSVERPDGSNFTLKIRSTKLEDSAMYFCASSQRQGTSNYGYTFGSGTRLTVV.

The chain has TRBV5-1 and TRBJ2-5, with unresolved D. Trimming shortened V by 0 bases and J by 0 bases, and 6 bases separated the two germline ends. This CDR3 comprises 14 residues. Germline V gene sequence: CDR1 SGHRS, CDR2 YFSETQ. In DNA, the CDR3 is TGCGCCAGCAGCTTGGTGGCGTACCAAGAGACCCAGTACTTC. Residues: CASSLVAYQETQYF.

This chain uses TRBV7-2 with TRBJ2-7; D unclear. The CDR3 extends over 14 amino acids. Trimming cost V 4 bases and J 4 bases, with 14 bases left between them. In germline, CDR1 is SGHTA, CDR2 FQGNSA. The CDR3 loop is CASSSGPTPYEQYF. CDR3 nucleotide sequence: TGTGCCAGCAGCTCTGGACCTACCCCATACGAGCAGTACTTC.

The V and J genes are TRBV9 and TRBJ2-7; D possibly corresponds to TRBD1 (6 bases). The V gene lost 3 bases and the J gene lost 3 bases, with 16 bases spanning the gap. CDR3 size: 15 residues. In germline, CDR1 is SGDLS, CDR2 YYNGEE. The CDR3 region has the DNA TGTGCCAGCAGCGGGGGGATAGGACAGTACTACGAGCAGTACTTC. It is translated as CASSGGIGQYYEQYF.

The chain couples TRBV11-2 to TRBJ1-1; 9 bases agree with TRBD1. Germline V gene sequence: CDR1 SGHAT, CDR2 FQNNGV. The V and J ends lost 5 bases and 4 bases, in that order; junction bases with no gene match: 8. This CDR3 contains 15 residues. The CDR3 is CASSTTPDRGTEAFF. Written as DNA, the CDR3 is TGTGCCAGCAGCACTACCCCGGACAGGGGCACTGAAGCTTTCTTT.

This clone was observed once. The sample holds other DNA sequences that translate to the same CDR3. This chain joins TRBV4-3 and TRBJ2-2, with 14 bases lining up with TRBD2. Germline values: CDR1 LGHNA, CDR2 YSLEER. There are 18 residues in the CDR3. Unmatched junction bases numbered 3, after V lost 1 base and J lost 2 bases. The CDR3 nucleotides read TGCGCCAGCAGCCAAGGGACTAGCGGGGGGACCAACACCGGGGAGCTGTTTTTT. As protein: CASSQGTSGGTNTGELFF.

This sequence joins TRBV29-1 and TRBJ2-1; 7 bases are a match to TRBD2. Germline trimming cut 2 bases from V and 12 bases from J; bases unmatched to any gene: 10. This CDR3 contains 13 residues. The germline V gene has CDR1 SQVTM and CDR2 ANQGSEA. In DNA, the CDR3 is TGCAGCGTTGAAAAACCCAGCCGCGGGGGGCAGTTCTTC. Its translation is CSVEKPSRGGQFF.

The CDR3: CASSLLGREEGYTF. The CDR3 region has the DNA TGCGCCAGCAGCCTGCTTGGCAGGGAGGAGGGCTACACCTTC. The chain links TRBV5-1 to TRBJ1-2, with D perhaps TRBD1 (5 bases). Between the trimmed V and J ends, which lost 4 bases and 8 bases, there was a span of 18 bases. The CDR3 runs 14 residues. CDR1 is SGHRS, CDR2 YFSETQ, per germline. The whole variable domain, filled in from reference TRBV5-1 and TRBJ1-2, reads KAGVTQTPRYLIKTRGQQVTLSCSPISGHRSVSWYQQTPGQGLQFLFEYFSETQRNKGNFPGRFSGRQFSNSRSEMNVSTLELGDSALYLCASSLLGREEGYTFGSGTRLTVV.

V gene TRBV5-6 combines with J gene TRBJ1-3; D is undetermined. V was shortened by 4 bases and J by 2 bases, with 10 bases between the two germline ends. This CDR3 has 14 amino acids. Germline CDR1 reads SGHDT; CDR2 reads YYEEEE. The CDR3 nucleotides read TGTGCCAGCAGCGTACGACTTACTGGAAACACCATATATTTT. Translating it yields CASSVRLTGNTIYF.

The chain has TRBV11-1 and TRBJ1-5, with D hard to call. V was trimmed by 3 bases and J by 1 base, leaving 4 bases between them. CDR3 length equals 13 residues. Per germline, CDR1 SGHAT and CDR2 FQDESV (reference sequence). The CDR3 bases are TGTGCCAGCAGCTTGGAGAGCAATCAGCCCCAGCATTTT. It yields the protein CASSLESNQPQHF.

V gene TRBV7-2 combines with J gene TRBJ1-3; 9 bases match TRBD1. The CDR3 runs 14 residues. V was pared by 4 bases and J by 3 bases, with 1 base of the junction left unmatched. Germline CDR1 is SGHTA and CDR2 is FQGNSA. CDR3 coding DNA: TGTGCCAGCAGCTCGGGACAGGGTGGAAACACCATATATTTT. Translated, it gives CASSSGQGGNTIYF.

This clone showed up just once. The chain combines TRBV5-1 with TRBJ2-3; D is tentatively TRBD1 or TRBD2 (5 bases each). CDR3 length: 14 residues. V dropped 4 bases and J dropped 4 bases, with 13 bases sitting between them. Germline V gene data show CDR1 as SGHRS and CDR2 as YFSETQ. Here the CDR3 DNA reads TGCGCCAGCAGCCCGGGACCTGGGCCAGATACGCAGTATTTT. Protein: CASSPGPGPDTQYF.

This chain connects TRBV20-1 to TRBJ2-7; no reliable D call. Trimming took 6 bases from V and 5 from J, leaving 11 bases between them. The germline CDR1 and CDR2 sequences are DFQATT and SNEGSKA (reference sequence). The length of the CDR3 is 11 residues. The CDR3 DNA reads TGCAGTGCCACTAAAAGCAACGAGCAGTACTTC. It encodes CSATKSNEQYF.

This chain links TRBV5-4 with TRBJ1-6; unclear D gene. The germline V and J ends were trimmed by 2 bases and 14 bases, with 17 bases remaining between them. CDR1 is SGHNT and CDR2 is YYREEE in the germline V gene (reference sequence). The CDR3 has 14 residues. CDR3 region: CASSFGQDMVTLHF. CDR3 nucleotides: TGTGCCAGCAGCTTCGGGCAGGATATGGTTACCCTCCACTTT. The full variable domain, its missing parts supplied by reference TRBV5-4 and TRBJ1-6, is ETGVTQSPTHLIKTRGQQVTLRCSSQSGHNTVSWYQQALGQGPQFIFQYYREEENGRGNFPPRFSGLQFPNYSSELNVNALELDDSALYLCASSFGQDMVTLHFGNGTRLTVT.

The V call is TRBV10-3, the J call TRBJ2-6, with D possibly TRBD2 on 5 matching bases. Germline V CDR1 and CDR2: ENHRY, SYGVKD. V was trimmed by 1 base and J by 0 bases, leaving 10 bases between them. The CDR3 is made up of 17 amino acids. The CDR3 sequence is CAISEFTGSSGANVLTF. The CDR3 DNA follows: TGTGCCATCAGTGAGTTTACTGGGAGCTCTGGGGCCAACGTCCTGACTTTC.

The CDR3 sequence: CASSPNYPSGNTIYF. The CDR3 region has the DNA TGTGCCAGCAGCCCTAATTACCCCTCTGGAAACACCATATATTTT. The chain is built from TRBV6-4 and TRBJ1-3; D is undetermined. This CDR3 contains 15 residues. V dropped 6 bases and J dropped 0 bases, with 12 bases sitting between them. The V gene's germline CDR1 is MRHNA and CDR2 SNTAGT.

This chain uses TRBV6-1 with TRBJ1-1; tentatively, D is TRBD1 (6 bases). The germline V gene has CDR1 MNHNS and CDR2 SASEGT. CDR3 length: 17 residues. The germline V and J ends were trimmed by 4 bases and 5 bases, with 23 bases remaining between them. The CDR3 is CASSVPGRGAGKTEAFF. The CDR3 nucleotides are TGTGCCAGCAGTGTTCCCGGGCGGGGGGCCGGTAAAACTGAAGCTTTCTTT.

The chain is built from TRBV5-6 and TRBJ2-7; no reliable D call. Trimming removed 2 bases from V and 2 bases from J, with 11 bases in between. In germline, CDR1 is SGHDT, CDR2 YYEEEE. This CDR3 comprises 14 residues. This CDR3 reads CASSFWGGAYEQYF. DNA of the CDR3: TGTGCCAGCAGCTTCTGGGGTGGGGCCTACGAGCAGTACTTC. Full variable domain (rest looked up from reference TRBV5-6 and TRBJ2-7): DAGVTQSPTHLIKTRGQQVTLRCSPKSGHDTVSWYQQALGQGPQFIFQYYEEEERQRGNFPDRFSGHQFPNYSSELNVNALLLGDSALYLCASSFWGGAYEQYFGPGTRLTVT.

To note about this clone: The same CDR3 is also encoded by other DNA sequences in this sample. The V and J genes are TRBV5-1 and TRBJ2-7; the match to TRBD2 covers 7 bases. Germline CDR1 and CDR2: SGHRS and YFSETQ. The ends lost 4 bases at V and 0 bases at J; junction bases unmatched: 4. The CDR3 is 14 amino acids. CDR3 region: CASSGGGSSYEQYF. The CDR3 bases are TGCGCCAGCAGCGGGGGGGGGAGCTCCTACGAGCAGTACTTC.

This chain links TRBV9 with TRBJ2-5, with TRBD1 matching 9 bases. Germline CDR1 SGDLS, CDR2 YYNGEE. This CDR3 comprises 15 residues. Trimming took 0 bases from V and 4 from J; bases not matched to a gene: 4. The CDR3 bases are TGTGCCAGCAGCGTAGCGGGGACAGGGTCAGAGACCCAGTACTTC. Protein: CASSVAGTGSETQYF.

The chain has TRBV7-3 and TRBJ2-2; the D is unclear. In germline, CDR1 is SGHTA, CDR2 FQGTGA. V was trimmed by 5 bases and J by 1 base, leaving 11 bases between them. CDR3 length: 15 residues. Written as DNA, the CDR3 is TGTGCCAGCAGCCAACGGGTAGGGAACACCGGGGAGCTGTTTTTT. It codes for CASSQRVGNTGELFF.

The chain joins TRBV5-1 to TRBJ2-7; possible D gene TRBD1, 6 bases. The CDR3 sequence is 15 residues long. V was shortened by 1 base and J by 0 bases, with 11 bases between the two germline ends. Germline assignment: CDR1 SGHRS and CDR2 YFSETQ. DNA for the CDR3: TGCGCCAGCAGCTTGCTTTCAGGGGACTCCTACGAGCAGTACTTC. It codes for CASSLLSGDSYEQYF.

This rearrangement joins TRBV6-4 to TRBJ2-1, with D perhaps matching TRBD1 (6 bases). The CDR3 extends over 13 amino acids. Deletions cut 5 bases from V and 9 bases from J, with 14 bases between. Per germline, CDR1 MRHNA and CDR2 SNTAGT. The DNA for the CDR3 is TGTGCCAGCAGTCAACAGGGAGTCGGTGAGCAGTTCTTC. This translates into CASSQQGVGEQFF.

The CDR3 is CASSGMAGTGTYEQYF. The CDR3 DNA sequence: TGCGCCAGCAGTGGGATGGCCGGGACAGGGACGTACGAGCAGTACTTC. The chain joins TRBV10-2 to TRBJ2-7; 9 bases align to TRBD1. The V segment lost 4 bases and the J segment 4 bases; nucleotides outside the gene matches: 11. CDR3 length: 16 amino acids. Germline V gives CDR1 WSHSY, CDR2 SAAADI.

This clone was observed a single time. The V and J genes are TRBV6-5 and TRBJ1-2; TRBD1 is a possible D gene (5 bases). Trimming removed 0 bases at V and 12 bases at J, with 14 bases between. The V gene's germline CDR1 is MNHEY and CDR2 SVGAGI. CDR3 length: 13 amino acids. CDR3 DNA sequence: TGTGCCAGCAGTTACTCATCAGGGATCGGCGACACCTTC. It specifies CASSYSSGIGDTF.